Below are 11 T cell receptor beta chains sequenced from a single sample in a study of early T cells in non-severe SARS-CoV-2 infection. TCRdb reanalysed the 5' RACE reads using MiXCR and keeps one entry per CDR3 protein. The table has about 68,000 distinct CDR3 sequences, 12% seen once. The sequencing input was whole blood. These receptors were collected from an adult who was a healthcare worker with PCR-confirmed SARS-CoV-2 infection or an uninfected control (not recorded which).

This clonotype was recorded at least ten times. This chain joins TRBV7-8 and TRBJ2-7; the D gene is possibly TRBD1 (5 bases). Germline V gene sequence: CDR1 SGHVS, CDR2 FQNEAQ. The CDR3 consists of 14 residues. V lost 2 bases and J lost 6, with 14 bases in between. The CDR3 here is CASSLTSTGREQYF. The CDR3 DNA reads TGTGCCAGCAGCTTAACCTCAACAGGCCGCGAGCAGTACTTC.

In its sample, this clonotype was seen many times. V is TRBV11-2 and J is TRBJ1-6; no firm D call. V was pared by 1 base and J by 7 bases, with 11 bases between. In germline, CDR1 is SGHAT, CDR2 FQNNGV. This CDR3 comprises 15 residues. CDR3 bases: TGTGCCAGCAGCTTAGCAGGTCACGGCAATTCACCCCTCCACTTT. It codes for CASSLAGHGNSPLHF.

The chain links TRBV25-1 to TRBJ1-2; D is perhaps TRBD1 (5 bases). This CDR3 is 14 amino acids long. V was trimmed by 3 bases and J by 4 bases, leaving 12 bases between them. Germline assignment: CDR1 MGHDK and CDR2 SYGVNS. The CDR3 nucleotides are TGTGCCAGCAGTGAGCGGGGCCGAGCCTATGGCTACACCTTC. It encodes CASSERGRAYGYTF.

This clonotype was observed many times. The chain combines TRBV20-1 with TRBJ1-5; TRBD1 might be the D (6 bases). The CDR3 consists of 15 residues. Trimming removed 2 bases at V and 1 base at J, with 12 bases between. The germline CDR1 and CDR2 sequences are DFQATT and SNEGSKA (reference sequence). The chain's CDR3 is CSARLDRRSNQPQHF. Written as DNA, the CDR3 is TGCAGTGCTAGACTTGACAGGAGAAGCAATCAGCCCCAGCATTTT.

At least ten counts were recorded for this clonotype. This chain's CDR3 is CASTTGLQTTDTQYF. In DNA, the CDR3 is TGCGCCAGCACCACGGGACTTCAAACCACAGATACGCAGTATTTT. The chain carries TRBV5-1 and TRBJ2-3, with a weak D call TRBD2 (6 bases). The CDR3 runs 15 residues. Per the germline V gene, CDR1 is SGHRS and CDR2 is YFSETQ. Trimming left V 6 bases short and J 2 bases short, with 16 bases between.

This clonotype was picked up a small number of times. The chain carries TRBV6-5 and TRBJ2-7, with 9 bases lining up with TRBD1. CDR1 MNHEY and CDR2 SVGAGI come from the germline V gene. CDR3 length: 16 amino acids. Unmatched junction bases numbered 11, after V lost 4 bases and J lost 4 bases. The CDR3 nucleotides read TGTGCCAGCAGTTTGAGACCGGGACAGGGAAGGTACGAGCAGTACTTC. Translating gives CASSLRPGQGRYEQYF.

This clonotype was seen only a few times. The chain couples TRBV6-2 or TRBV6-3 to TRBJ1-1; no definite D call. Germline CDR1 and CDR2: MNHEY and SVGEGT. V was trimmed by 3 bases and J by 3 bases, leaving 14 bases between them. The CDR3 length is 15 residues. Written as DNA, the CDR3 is TGTGCCAGCAGTTATTCGGGGATGCGTGACACTGAAGCTTTCTTT. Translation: CASSYSGMRDTEAFF.

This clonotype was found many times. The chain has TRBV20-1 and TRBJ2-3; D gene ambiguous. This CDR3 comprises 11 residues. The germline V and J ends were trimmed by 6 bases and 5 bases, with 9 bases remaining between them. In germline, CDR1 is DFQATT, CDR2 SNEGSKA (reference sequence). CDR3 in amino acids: CSATGGDTQYF. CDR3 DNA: TGCAGTGCCACGGGCGGAGATACGCAGTATTTT.

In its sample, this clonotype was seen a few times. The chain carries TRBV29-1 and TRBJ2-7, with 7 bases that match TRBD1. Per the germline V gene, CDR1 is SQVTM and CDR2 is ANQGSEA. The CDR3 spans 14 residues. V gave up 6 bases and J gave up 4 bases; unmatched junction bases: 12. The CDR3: CSVPAEGQLYEQYF. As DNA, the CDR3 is TGCAGCGTCCCTGCCGAGGGACAGTTATACGAGCAGTACTTC.

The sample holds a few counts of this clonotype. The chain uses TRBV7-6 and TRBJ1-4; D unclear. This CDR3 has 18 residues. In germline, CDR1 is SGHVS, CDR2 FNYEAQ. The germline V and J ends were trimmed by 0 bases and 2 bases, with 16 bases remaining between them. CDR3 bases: TGTGCCAGCAGCTTAGCATTGGGGTATTCGGGCACTAATGAAAAACTGTTTTTT. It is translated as CASSLALGYSGTNEKLFF.

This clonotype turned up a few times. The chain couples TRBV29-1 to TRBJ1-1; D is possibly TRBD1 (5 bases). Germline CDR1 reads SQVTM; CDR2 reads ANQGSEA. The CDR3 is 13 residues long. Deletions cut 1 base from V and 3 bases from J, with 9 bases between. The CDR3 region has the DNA TGCAGCGTTGAAGGGGGCAGATACACTGAAGCTTTCTTT. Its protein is CSVEGGRYTEAFF.